This entry lists 27 T cell receptor beta chains sequenced from one sample in a study of CD8+ T cells in alopecia areata. As the sequencing template, cDNA was produced by extracting RNA and reverse transcribing it. The protocol was immunoSEQ multiplex PCR, while the TCRdb copy is restricted to in-frame clones and leaves out a portion. This sample has roughly 130,000 clones; 58% occur once, and the top ten carry less than 5.5%. Sequenced here: CD4+ T cells sorted from blood, sampled at week 0. The receptors here all came from a human donor with alopecia areata.

CDR3 nucleotide sequence: TGTGCCAGCAGCCAGGGCGGGGGGGTGCGGCCTGAAGCTTTCTTT. It yields the protein CASSQGGGVRPEAFF. The chain uses TRBV4-2 and TRBJ1-1, with D possibly TRBD1 on 5 matching bases. The CDR3 runs 15 residues. Germline V gives CDR1 LGHNA, CDR2 YNFKEQ. Trimming removed 3 bases from V and 6 bases from J, with 17 bases in between.

The chain combines TRBV9 with TRBJ1-1; D is unresolved. CDR3 length: 13 residues. The V end was cut by 1 base, the J end by 5 bases, with 9 bases between. Germline V gene data show CDR1 as SGDLS and CDR2 as YYNGEE. CDR3 amino acids: CASSVLSRTEAFF. The CDR3 coding sequence is TGTGCCAGCAGCGTACTGAGTCGGACTGAAGCTTTCTTT.

V gene TRBV28 combines with J gene TRBJ2-7; D possibly corresponds to TRBD1 (6 bases). The CDR3 runs to 13 residues. Deletions cut 7 bases from V and 2 bases from J, with 12 bases between. Germline V gene sequence: CDR1 MDHEN, CDR2 SYDVKM. The CDR3 bases are TGTGCCAGCACTTTTCGGACAGCCTACGAGCAGTACTTC. Translated: CASTFRTAYEQYF.

The J gene is TRBJ1-1, the V gene TRBV9; TRBD1 matches at 9 bases. After removal of 5 bases from V and 4 bases from J, the junction contained 6 bases not matched to a gene. The CDR3 spans 14 residues. Germline V gives CDR1 SGDLS, CDR2 YYNGEE. DNA for the CDR3: TGTGCCAGCAGTGCATTGACAGGGGGCACTGAAGCTTTCTTT. It translates to CASSALTGGTEAFF.

V is TRBV6-5 and J is TRBJ1-3; 8 bases map to TRBD1. J was trimmed by 2 bases and V by 6 bases; bases with no gene match: 3. The CDR3 contains 14 residues. The germline V gene has CDR1 MNHEY and CDR2 SVGAGI. CDR3 sequence reads: CASRLDRAGNTIYF. Written as DNA, the CDR3 is TGTGCCAGCAGACTGGACAGGGCTGGAAACACCATATATTTT.

This clone has just a few counts. Other nucleotide sequences from this sample produce the same CDR3. The chain links TRBV5-1 to TRBJ1-1; D is uncertain. Germline assignment: CDR1 SGHRS and CDR2 YFSETQ. Trimming shortened V by 0 bases and J by 5 bases, and 5 bases separated the two germline ends. The CDR3 covers 12 residues. The CDR3 DNA is TGCGCCAGCAGCTTGGGGTGGACTGAAGCTTTCTTT. As protein: CASSLGWTEAFF.

The chain combines TRBV10-3 with TRBJ1-1; a possible D gene is TRBD1 (5 bases). Trimming took 5 bases from V and 3 from J, leaving 13 bases between them. CDR3 size: 14 residues. CDR1 ENHRY and CDR2 SYGVKD come from the germline V gene. As DNA, the CDR3 is TGTGCCATCAGTAGGGCAGGGCCGGACACTGAAGCTTTCTTT. Its translation: CAISRAGPDTEAFF.

The V and J genes are TRBV7-9 and TRBJ1-2; 7 nucleotides align to TRBD1. Germline-derived CDR1 and CDR2 are SEHNR and FQNEAQ (reference sequence). There are 14 residues in the CDR3. V was clipped by 5 bases and J by 4 bases; unmatched bases: 7. CDR3 region: CASSRRDSPYGYTF. In nucleotides, the CDR3 is TGTGCCAGCAGCCGAAGGGACAGCCCCTATGGCTACACCTTC.

This rearrangement joins TRBV30 to TRBJ1-1; D not resolved. The CDR3 runs 8 residues. The germline V gene encodes CDR1 GTSNPN and CDR2 SVGIG (reference sequence). Trimming left V 5 bases short and J 7 bases short, with 2 bases between. The CDR3 is CAWGEAFF. The CDR3 nucleotides read TGTGCCTGGGGTGAAGCTTTCTTT.

This rearrangement joins TRBV14 to TRBJ1-2; 10 nucleotides match TRBD1. Germline lookup yields CDR1 SGHDN and CDR2 FVKESK. CDR3 length: 15 residues. Losses at the gene ends were 4 bases for V and 7 bases for J; bases not matched to a gene: 9. The CDR3 DNA reads TGTGCCAGCAGCCCCAGGACAGGGGGTATGTCTGGCTACACCTTC. This encodes CASSPRTGGMSGYTF.

This rearrangement joins TRBV4-3 to TRBJ1-2; tentatively, D is TRBD1 (5 bases). The germline V and J ends were trimmed by 0 bases and 5 bases, with 16 bases remaining between them. CDR3 length: 16 residues. Per the germline V gene, CDR1 is LGHNA and CDR2 is YSLEER. The CDR3 protein is CASSQDIEGTPYGYTF. CDR3 DNA: TGCGCCAGCAGCCAAGATATCGAGGGGACGCCGTATGGCTACACCTTC.

V usage is TRBV19 and J usage is TRBJ2-7; D tentatively reads TRBD1 or TRBD2 (5 bases each). Per the germline V gene, CDR1 is LNHDA and CDR2 is SQIVND (reference sequence). Trimming shortened V by 4 bases and J by 6 bases, and 10 bases separated the two germline ends. The CDR3 runs to 12 residues. CDR3 nucleotide sequence: TGTGCCAGTAGTACCGGGACCTCCGAGCAGTACTTC. Translation gives CASSTGTSEQYF.

This chain connects TRBV7-2 to TRBJ1-1; no definite D call. The CDR3 length is 13 residues. Germline V CDR1 and CDR2: SGHTA, FQGNSA. Between the trimmed V and J ends, which lost 2 bases and 4 bases, there was a span of 8 bases. CDR3 bases: TGTGCCAGCAGCTTAAGACAATCCACTGAAGCTTTCTTT. Protein product: CASSLRQSTEAFF.

This clone has only a few counts. The J gene is TRBJ1-2, the V gene TRBV7-2; unclear D gene. The CDR3 totals 12 residues. V was shortened by 1 base and J by 5 bases, with 5 bases between the two germline ends. The germline gives CDR1 SGHTA, CDR2 FQGNSA. The CDR3 bases are TGTGCCAGCAGCTTAGGAGGGTATGGCTACACCTTC. This codes for CASSLGGYGYTF.

This clone occurred once. The chain is built from TRBV19 and TRBJ2-5, with TRBD2 matching 8 bases. Trimming cost V 3 bases and J 2 bases; bases outside gene matches: 11. The CDR3 spans 17 residues. Germline V gene lookup returns CDR1 LNHDA and CDR2 SQIVND (reference sequence). DNA for the CDR3: TGTGCCAGTAGTATGCGACGCGGGAGGTCGGTTCAAGAGACCCAGTACTTC. Translated: CASSMRRGRSVQETQYF.

This clone has just a few counts. Here the CDR3 reads CASSATGELFF. Written as DNA, the CDR3 is TGTGCCAGCAGCGCGACCGGGGAGCTGTTTTTT. This rearrangement joins TRBV9 to TRBJ2-2; D not certain. V was pared by 3 bases and J by 5 bases, with 2 bases between. From germline, CDR1 is SGDLS and CDR2 YYNGEE. The CDR3 consists of 11 residues.

The sample holds a few counts of this clone. The rearrangement joins TRBV29-1 to TRBJ2-3; D uncertain. Germline assignment: CDR1 SQVTM and CDR2 ANQGSEA. The V and J ends lost 7 bases and 0 bases respectively, with 8 bases between them. CDR3 length equals 12 residues. The CDR3 reads CSGRSSTDTQYF. The CDR3, as DNA: TGCAGCGGCCGTAGTAGCACAGATACGCAGTATTTT.

This clone showed up just a few times. This sequence joins TRBV11-3 and TRBJ1-1; 7 nucleotides agree with TRBD1. The CDR3 has 15 amino acids. Germline trimming cut 5 bases from V and 3 bases from J; bases unmatched to any gene: 9. Germline V CDR1 and CDR2: SGHNT, YENEEA. The CDR3 DNA reads TGTGCCAGCAGCCGACAGGGAAGGGGGGACACTGAAGCTTTCTTT. Protein sequence: CASSRQGRGDTEAFF. Filled out from reference TRBV11-3 and TRBJ1-1, the complete variable domain reads EAGVVQSPRYKIIEKKQPVAFWCNPISGHNTLYWYLQNLGQGPELLIRYENEEAVDDSQLPKDRFSAERLKGVDSTLKIQPAELGDSAVYLCASSRQGRGDTEAFFGQGTRLTVV.

This chain uses TRBV20-1 with TRBJ1-3; D remains unclear. V shed 5 bases and J shed 9 bases, with 11 bases lying between them. CDR1 and CDR2 from the germline V gene are DFQATT and SNEGSKA (reference sequence). This CDR3 region has 11 residues. The CDR3 is CSAPKEGTIYF. The DNA for the CDR3 is TGCAGTGCTCCCAAGGAAGGCACCATATATTTT.

This clone was observed a handful of times. The chain employs TRBV7-2 and TRBJ1-5; D not resolved. Trimming pared 5 bases from V and 0 bases from J, leaving 11 bases between. In germline, CDR1 is SGHTA, CDR2 FQGNSA. The CDR3 length is 15 residues. Here the CDR3 DNA reads TGTGCCAGCAGCCCCGACCGATATAGCAATCAGCCCCAGCATTTT. This sequence encodes CASSPDRYSNQPQHF.

This chain connects TRBV6-1 to TRBJ2-1, with D uncertain. The CDR3 loop spans 11 amino acids. Trimming removed 10 bases from V and 9 bases from J, with 13 bases in between. The V gene's germline CDR1 is MNHNS and CDR2 SASEGT. CDR3 nucleotides: TGTGCCACCACGTCTCCTCTTGAGCAGTTCTTC. Its protein product is CATTSPLEQFF.

The chain is built from TRBV29-1 and TRBJ2-5; TRBD1 matches 8 bases. The CDR3 is 14 amino acids. Germline CDR1 SQVTM, CDR2 ANQGSEA. CDR3 sequence: CSHQGRQGTETQYF. The CDR3 region has the DNA TGCAGTCACCAAGGACGACAGGGGACGGAGACCCAGTACTTC.

Of note for this clone: In the same sample, other DNA sequences code for this CDR3. The chain employs TRBV5-1 and TRBJ2-3; D is unresolved. From germline, CDR1 is SGHRS and CDR2 YFSETQ. CDR3 size: 14 residues. V was cut by 2 bases and J by 0 bases, with 7 bases left in between. CDR3 amino acids: CASSFGESTDTQYF. CDR3 nucleotides: TGCGCCAGCAGCTTCGGAGAGAGCACAGATACGCAGTATTTT.

This clone was detected a few times. The chain carries TRBV14 and TRBJ2-4; D is uncertain. The CDR3 is 14 residues long. Trimming pared 4 bases from V and 7 bases from J, leaving 14 bases between. Germline V gene sequence: CDR1 SGHDN, CDR2 FVKESK. CDR3 region: CASSPTTMGNIQYF. Here the CDR3 DNA reads TGTGCCAGCAGCCCTACAACTATGGGGAACATTCAGTACTTC.

The chain couples TRBV29-1 to TRBJ2-5; 14 bases line up with TRBD2. V trimming: 4 bases; J trimming: 4 bases; junction bases outside the gene matches: 2. The CDR3 is 14 amino acids. Germline assignment: CDR1 SQVTM and CDR2 ANQGSEA. CDR3 sequence reads: CSVGLAGGRETQYF. As DNA, the CDR3 is TGCAGCGTTGGACTAGCGGGAGGGCGAGAGACCCAGTACTTC.

CDR3 coding DNA: TGTGCCAGCAGTGAAGTCAGGGGCGCGTCTGAAGCTTTCTTT. It codes for CASSEVRGASEAFF. The genes are TRBV2 and TRBJ1-1; the D gene is possibly TRBD1 (6 bases). The CDR3 has 14 amino acids. In germline, CDR1 is SNHLY, CDR2 FYNNEI. V lost 1 base and J lost 6, with 12 bases in between.

This sequence joins TRBV29-1 and TRBJ2-4; unclear D gene. The CDR3 is 13 amino acids. The V end was cut by 3 bases, the J end by 6 bases, with 12 bases between. Germline V gives CDR1 SQVTM, CDR2 ANQGSEA. The CDR3 protein is CSVEIASVNIQYF. CDR3 sequence (DNA): TGCAGCGTTGAGATAGCTTCCGTAAACATTCAGTACTTC. The full variable domain, its missing parts supplied by reference TRBV29-1 and TRBJ2-4, is SAVISQKPSRDICQRGTSLTIQCQVDSQVTMMFWYRQQPGQSLTLIATANQGSEATYESGFVIDKFPISRPNLTFSTLTVSNMSPEDSSIYLCSVEIASVNIQYFGAGTRLSVL.